The 8 T cell receptor beta chains in this list originate from one sample, sequenced in a study of PD-L1 blockade in urothelial cancer. Profiling relied on immunoSEQ multiplex PCR, and the TCRdb table lists in-frame clones only, not all of them. This repertoire shows about 120,000 clones, roughly 88% found once; its top ten account for 2.4%. Time point specified: peripheral blood 6 weeks after treatment start. The sample was PBMCs, taken around atezolizumab (anti-PD-L1) treatment. The receptors come from a man in his fifties or sixties with urothelial cancer.

The chain is built from TRBV30 and TRBJ1-2; D not resolved. Trimming took off 4 bases at V and 4 bases at J, with 7 bases between the two ends. Germline assignment: CDR1 GTSNPN and CDR2 SVGIG (reference sequence). CDR3 size: 11 residues. The CDR3 sequence: CAWKRGYGYTF. Written as DNA, the CDR3 is TGTGCCTGGAAGCGCGGCTATGGCTACACCTTC.

The chain links TRBV7-9 to TRBJ2-2, with 15 bases identical to TRBD2. V lost 6 bases to trimming and J lost 0 bases; unmatched junction nucleotides: 5. CDR1 and CDR2 (germline): SEHNR, FQNEAQ (reference sequence). The CDR3 is 18 amino acids. Written as DNA, the CDR3 is TGTGCCAGCAGGCCAGGACTAGCGGGAGGGACGAACACCGGGGAGCTGTTTTTT. It yields the protein CASRPGLAGGTNTGELFF.

The DNA of the CDR3 is TGTGCCAGCCTCGTGACAGGGGTTGGAAACACCATATATTTT. Protein sequence: CASLVTGVGNTIYF. The chain is built from TRBV6-1 and TRBJ1-3; TRBD1 agrees at 8 bases. Germline trimming cut 8 bases from V and 3 bases from J; bases unmatched to any gene: 6. Germline V CDR1 and CDR2: MNHNS, SASEGT. The CDR3 is 14 amino acids.

The chain uses TRBV6-5 and TRBJ2-2; 7 nucleotides match TRBD1. The V segment lost 0 bases and the J segment 5 bases; nucleotides outside the gene matches: 6. Germline V gene lookup returns CDR1 MNHEY and CDR2 SVGAGI. This CDR3 has 16 amino acids. DNA of the CDR3: TGTGCCAGCAGTTACTCGGGACAGCAACTAACCGGGGAGCTGTTTTTT. Amino acids: CASSYSGQQLTGELFF.

In its sample, this clone was seen once. The V gene is TRBV28, the J gene TRBJ1-1, with a weak D call TRBD1 (5 bases). Germline values: CDR1 MDHEN, CDR2 SYDVKM. The V end lost 8 bases, the J end lost 3 bases, and 16 bases lay between the germline ends. The CDR3 has 14 amino acids. Written as DNA, the CDR3 is TGTGCCAGCGGGTCCAAAGGGGTTTACACTGAAGCTTTCTTT. It is translated as CASGSKGVYTEAFF.

The rearrangement links TRBV5-1 to TRBJ2-3, with 7 bases fitting TRBD2. CDR3 length: 15 residues. Germline CDR1 and CDR2: SGHRS and YFSETQ. J was trimmed by 1 base and V by 5 bases; bases with no gene match: 7. Written as DNA, the CDR3 is TGCGCCAGCAGGTCGGGGAGGGCAGGCACAGATACGCAGTATTTT. This gives the protein CASRSGRAGTDTQYF. The whole variable domain, remainder taken from reference TRBV5-1 and TRBJ2-3, is KAGVTQTPRYLIKTRGQQVTLSCSPISGHRSVSWYQQTPGQGLQFLFEYFSETQRNKGNFPGRFSGRQFSNSRSEMNVSTLELGDSALYLCASRSGRAGTDTQYFGPGTRLTVL.

The rearrangement joins TRBV5-1 to TRBJ2-5; 11 bases are a match to TRBD2. The CDR3 extends over 15 amino acids. The ends lost 8 bases at V and 4 bases at J; junction bases unmatched: 10. CDR1 and CDR2 from the germline V gene are SGHRS and YFSETQ. The CDR3 DNA sequence: TGCGCCAGTATGGGGCTAGCGGGAGGTGGAGAGACCCAGTACTTC. As protein: CASMGLAGGGETQYF.

This chain uses TRBV5-4 with TRBJ1-2; 12 bases match TRBD1. Trimming at V came to 4 bases and at J to 7 bases, leaving 5 bases not matched to a gene. The CDR3 contains 14 residues. Germline loops: CDR1 SGHNT, CDR2 YYREEE (reference sequence). The DNA of the CDR3 is TGTGCCAGCAGCCCCGGGACAGGGGGCTTTGGCTACACCTTC. Translated, it gives CASSPGTGGFGYTF.